This T cell receptor beta chain was found in a study of blood T cells in healthy people across ages (dated by TCRdb to the mid-2010s). Describing the broader study: In model experiments, template switching captured roughly one uniquely barcoded TCR beta cDNA molecule for every two T cells. The donors were divided into four age groups: young (average approximately 17 years), middle-aged (around 37), aged (around 67) and long-lived (roughly 82). Age-related changes in TCR beta repertoire diversity were measured in the study by deep sequencing normalized with unique cDNA molecular identifiers. Using the same blood draw, the study looked at two additional independent replicas of 1 million unique cDNA reads for two donors, one aged 18 to 29 and the other aged 80 or older. To avoid experimental bias, donors of different ages were distributed randomly across sequencing lanes.

Concerning this clonotype itself: Its binding antigen is unknown. A single base separates this from a much larger clone, so it may be a read error.

What the work shows at the level of the full study, not this receptor alone: Compared with the aged group, the long-lived group had more naive CD4+ T cells, fewer expanded clones and increased TCR diversity, suggesting age selection. The CMV infection status of donors was not known, potentially confounding age-related changes in expanded clonotypes. Since profiling was done on bulk unsorted PBMCs, naive and antigen-experienced compartments could not be conclusively compared. Observed TCR beta diversity per million T cells fell roughly linearly with age, and a significant reduction was already apparent by age around 40. There was a strong correlation between observed TCR beta diversity and the percentage of naive T cells measured by flow cytometry. Estimates of total diversity from one million sequenced T cells were regarded as lower bounds and underestimates.

Donors were approximately 42 systemically healthy Caucasian individuals from Russia aged roughly 6 to 90 years. Each donor gave approximately 9.3 milliliters of peripheral blood, collected into EDTA-treated Vacutainer tubes. Ficoll-Paque density-gradient centrifugation was used to isolate PBMCs, with at least 6.5 million per sample. Trizol reagent was used to extract total RNA from the PBMCs, yielding at least 5.5 micrograms per sample. For every donor, flow cytometry on a PBMC aliquot measured the percentage of naive CD45RAhigh/CD27high T cells. To prepare the library, 5' RACE was applied. TCRdb lists the instrument as Illumina HiSeq 2500. A second PCR of about 6 to 12 cycles was run with a J-beta primer mix and a sample-barcoded 5' primer. A unique molecular identifier was introduced onto each TCR beta cDNA molecule by a template-switch 5' adaptor carrying 12 random nucleotides. At least 2.5 million CDR3-containing paired-end reads were obtained from each sample. The Mint cDNA synthesis kit, primed by a TRBC-specific oligonucleotide, was used to synthesize first-strand cDNA from all RNA. Following uracil-DNA glycosylase treatment, a first 18-cycle PCR with universal primers M1SS and BC2_uni_R was performed on all cDNA. From the authors' description of their analysis: Each sample was normalized by randomly selecting 1 million high-quality reads, each carrying a distinct molecular identifier. Instead of being binned into consensus sequences, reads that shared molecular identifiers were thrown out. CDR3 identification, clonotype clustering and error correction used MiTCR with a Q25 quality threshold and the strictest error-elimination algorithm. A nonparametric unseen species model using Euler transformation provided a lower-bound estimate of total TCR beta diversity. Through fastp at Q25 and MiXCR, TCRdb rebuilt clones from the public reads, retaining in-frame beta chains. Each CDR3 protein gets just one entry, which takes the most common genes and DNA from the rows behind it. These V and J calls rely on TCRdb rather than the paper's analysis. The sample table shows roughly 720,000 distinct CDR3 sequences, and about 53% are seen once. About 42% of the sample rests with the top ten.

Reading the germline V gene gives CDR1 SQVTM and CDR2 ANQGSEA. V is cut by 2 bases and J by 13 bases, and the space between the germline ends is 15 bases. The CDR3, from cysteine to phenylalanine, totals 12 residues. Kept here is only the CDR3 DNA, which spans 36 bases and is read in frame from base 1. The TCR originated in a man older than 75 in good health. This sequence uses TRBV29-1 and TRBJ2-1, with the D gene too uncertain to name. The sequencing sample was made of blood. The DNA is TGCAGCGTTGAACTAGTCCAAGAGACCCAGTTCTTC. This codes for CSVELVQETQFF.